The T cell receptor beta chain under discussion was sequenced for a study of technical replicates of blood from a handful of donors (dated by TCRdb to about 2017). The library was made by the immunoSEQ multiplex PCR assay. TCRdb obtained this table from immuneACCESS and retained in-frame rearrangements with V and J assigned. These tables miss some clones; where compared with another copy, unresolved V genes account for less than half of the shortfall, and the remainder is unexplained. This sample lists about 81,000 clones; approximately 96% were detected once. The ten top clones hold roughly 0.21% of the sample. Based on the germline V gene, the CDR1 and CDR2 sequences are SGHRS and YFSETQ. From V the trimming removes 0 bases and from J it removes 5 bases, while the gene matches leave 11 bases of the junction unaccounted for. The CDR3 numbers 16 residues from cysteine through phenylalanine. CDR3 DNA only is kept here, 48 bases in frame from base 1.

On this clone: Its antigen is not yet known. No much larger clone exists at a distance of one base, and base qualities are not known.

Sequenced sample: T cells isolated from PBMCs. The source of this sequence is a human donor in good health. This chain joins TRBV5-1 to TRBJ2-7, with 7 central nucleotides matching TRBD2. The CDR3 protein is CASSLVGRGSTNEQYF. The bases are TGCGCCAGCAGCTTGGTTGGACGCGGGAGTACAAACGAGCAGTACTTC.